Listed below are T cell receptor beta chains from one sample, sequenced in a study of CD4 T cells in relation to SARS-CoV-2 and coronaviruses. Their antigen targets remain unknown. The protocol was immunoSEQ multiplex PCR, while the TCRdb copy is restricted to in-frame clones and leaves out a portion. The sample lists 40,000 or so clones, more than 70% occurring once. The specimen sequenced was naive CD4+ T cells from PBMCs, cultured in vitro. The receptor source for this set is an adult with COVID-19. Each CDR3 is given with its conserved first and last residue. A D gene is named only where the DNA matches it firmly. Only some rows state a clone size, as once, few, many or a class for expanded clones.

V gene	J gene	D gene	clone size	CDR3 protein	CDR3 DNA
TRBV19	TRBJ2-6	NA	NA	CASMVPGAGANVLTF	TGTGCCAGTATGGTTCCGGGGGCTGGGGCCAACGTCCTGACTTTC
TRBV28	TRBJ2-7	TRBD1	NA	CASSLLGSQGQGYEQYF	TGTGCCAGCAGTTTGCTCGGATCCCAGGGACAGGGCTACGAGCAGTACTTC
TRBV7-9	TRBJ2-7	NA	NA	CASSPPLDRPYEQYF	TGTGCCAGCAGCCCCCCGCTGGACAGACCCTACGAGCAGTACTTC
TRBV19	TRBJ2-1	TRBD2	NA	CASSRARETPLGYNEQFF	TGTGCCAGTAGTAGGGCGCGGGAGACTCCCCTCGGATACAATGAGCAGTTCTTC
TRBV24-1	TRBJ2-1	NA	NA	CATSASTASSYNEQFF	TGTGCCACCAGTGCTTCGACGGCTAGCTCCTACAATGAGCAGTTCTTC
TRBV18	TRBJ2-7	TRBD1	NA	CASSPVRGLVEQYF	TGTGCCAGCTCACCGGTCAGGGGGCTAGTCGAGCAGTACTTC
TRBV27	TRBJ2-7	TRBD1	NA	CASSLRQGHEQYF	TGTGCCAGCAGTCTTAGACAGGGCCACGAGCAGTACTTC
TRBV18	TRBJ2-2	NA	NA	CASSPTKANIGELFF	TGTGCCAGCTCACCGACAAAGGCGAACATCGGGGAGCTGTTTTTT
TRBV27	TRBJ1-5	NA	NA	CASSFGGREFDQPQHF	TGTGCCAGCAGTTTCGGTGGCAGGGAGTTTGATCAGCCCCAGCATTTT
TRBV6-5	TRBJ1-4	NA	NA	CASRSPATNEKLFF	TGTGCCAGCCGAAGTCCGGCAACTAATGAAAAACTGTTTTTT
TRBV6-1	TRBJ2-7	TRBD2	NA	CASSEGSAGGLRLQYF	TGTGCCAGCAGTGAGGGGTCGGCGGGAGGACTGCGACTGCAGTACTTC
TRBV7-2	TRBJ2-1	NA	NA	CASSRTYNEQFF	TGTGCCAGCAGCCGAACCTACAATGAGCAGTTCTTC
TRBV4-1	TRBJ2-7	NA	NA	CASSQFLYTGKREQYF	TGCGCCAGCAGCCAATTTTTATATACAGGGAAGCGCGAGCAGTACTTC
TRBV4-1	TRBJ2-4	TRBD2	NA	CASSQRLAGELQYF	TGCGCCAGCAGCCAAAGACTAGCGGGAGAACTTCAGTACTTC
TRBV4-3	TRBJ2-3	TRBD2	NA	CASSPRVWTSADTQYF	TGCGCCAGCAGCCCGAGGGTCTGGACTAGCGCTGATACGCAGTATTTT
TRBV19	TRBJ1-1	NA	NA	CASSIGWGTEAFF	TGTGCCAGTAGTATAGGTTGGGGGACTGAAGCTTTCTTT
TRBV30	TRBJ1-6	NA	NA	CAWSVAGLTPLHF	TGTGCCTGGAGTGTTGCAGGGCTAACACCCCTCCACTTT
TRBV5-1	TRBJ2-5	TRBD2	NA	CASKDGGRPETQYF	TGCGCCAGCAAGGACGGCGGGAGGCCCGAGACCCAGTACTTC
TRBV4-3	TRBJ2-3	TRBD2	NA	CASSQVSGRAGSDTQYF	TGCGCCAGCAGCCAAGTCTCTGGGAGGGCCGGATCGGATACGCAGTATTTT
TRBV28	TRBJ1-5	NA	few	CASSFSRTSYSNQPQHF	TGTGCCAGCAGTTTCTCGCGGACAAGTTATAGCAATCAGCCCCAGCATTTT
TRBV18	TRBJ2-5	NA	NA	CASSPSETQYF	TGTGCCAGCTCACCGTCAGAGACCCAGTACTTC
TRBV6-5	TRBJ2-4	NA	once	CASRSGTAKNIQYF	TGTGCCAGCAGGTCAGGGACAGCCAAAAACATTCAGTACTTC
TRBV6-2/TRBV6-3	TRBJ2-5	NA	NA	CASSYGGTAKAQYF	TGTGCCAGCAGTTACGGGGGGACCGCTAAGGCCCAGTACTTC
TRBV3-1/TRBV3-2	TRBJ2-3	NA	NA	CASSQGHSTDTQYF	TGTGCCAGCAGCCAAGGGCATAGCACAGATACGCAGTATTTT
TRBV3-1/TRBV3-2	TRBJ1-3	NA	few	CASSPTVSGNTIYF	TGTGCCAGCAGCCCGACAGTCTCTGGAAACACCATATATTTT
TRBV10-2	TRBJ2-7	NA	few	CASRGANNDEQYF	TGCGCCAGCAGGGGTGCTAATAACGACGAGCAGTACTTC
TRBV28	TRBJ1-5	NA	NA	CASSLMGNNQPQHF	TGTGCCAGCAGTTTAATGGGAAACAATCAGCCCCAGCATTTT
TRBV28	TRBJ2-7	NA	once	CASSLLSTDEQYF	TGTGCCAGCAGTTTATTATCAACGGACGAGCAGTACTTC
TRBV27	TRBJ1-5	NA	NA	CASSFDRLKGGGNQPQHF	TGTGCCAGCAGTTTTGACAGACTCAAGGGGGGAGGCAATCAGCCCCAGCATTTT
TRBV7-9	TRBJ1-5	NA	NA	CASSLVIGQPQHF	TGTGCCAGCAGCTTAGTCATCGGTCAGCCCCAGCATTTT
TRBV24-1	TRBJ2-7	NA	NA	CATSDLPQVNQEQYF	TGTGCCACCAGTGATCTCCCACAGGTTAATCAAGAGCAGTACTTC
TRBV6-5	TRBJ1-1	TRBD1	NA	CASSSGQGVLNTEAFF	TGTGCCAGCAGTTCCGGACAGGGGGTTTTGAACACTGAAGCTTTCTTT
TRBV7-6	TRBJ2-7	TRBD2	NA	CASSSPAGLAGGEQYF	TGTGCCAGCAGCTCCCCAGCCGGACTAGCGGGAGGCGAGCAGTACTTC
TRBV10-3	TRBJ2-4	TRBD1	NA	CAISKHNIPGQGPDAKNIQYF	TGTGCCATCAGCAAACATAACATTCCGGGACAGGGGCCGGATGCCAAAAACATTCAGTACTTC
TRBV6-1	TRBJ2-1	TRBD2	NA	CASSEFIGLAGDEQFF	TGTGCCAGCAGTGAATTTATCGGACTAGCGGGAGATGAGCAGTTCTTC
TRBV30	TRBJ1-1	TRBD1	NA	CALRPGQGAVRMNTEAFF	TGTGCACTCCGACCGGGACAGGGGGCCGTGAGGATGAACACTGAAGCTTTCTTT
TRBV12-3/TRBV12-4	TRBJ2-2	NA	few	CASSSRGELFF	TGTGCCAGCAGCTCTAGGGGGGAGCTGTTTTTT
TRBV2	TRBJ2-7	TRBD1	NA	CASSTWGQGVPYEQYF	TGTGCCAGCAGCACCTGGGGGCAGGGGGTGCCCTACGAGCAGTACTTC
TRBV20-1	TRBJ2-5	NA	NA	CSAQGEETQYF	TGCAGTGCGCAGGGTGAAGAGACCCAGTACTTC
TRBV21-1	TRBJ2-7	NA	NA	CASSSGGTGFLEYEQYF	TGTGCCAGCAGCTCCGGGGGGACAGGGTTTTTAGAGTACGAGCAGTACTTC
TRBV20-1	TRBJ2-5	NA	NA	CSASERETQYF	TGCAGTGCTAGTGAGAGGGAGACCCAGTACTTC
TRBV7-8	TRBJ1-1	NA	NA	CASSLGVRTEAFF	TGTGCCAGCAGCTTAGGGGTGAGGACTGAAGCTTTCTTT
TRBV2	TRBJ2-4	NA	NA	CASRTDTENIQYF	TGTGCCAGCAGAACTGATACAGAAAACATTCAGTACTTC
TRBV7-3	TRBJ2-4	NA	NA	CASSLTFDPLGPKNIQYF	TGTGCCAGCAGCTTAACGTTCGACCCCTTGGGGCCCAAAAACATTCAGTACTTC
TRBV7-9	TRBJ1-1	NA	NA	CASSPRWGTNTEAFF	TGTGCCAGCAGCCCGCGGTGGGGCACGAACACTGAAGCTTTCTTT